This T cell receptor beta chain came from a study of T cell clones after liver transplantation (dated by TCRdb to between 2019 and 2020). In the study overall: ITN030ST, the source of the samples, was a randomized trial that attempted immunosuppression withdrawal within 2 years of liver transplantation. Three of the eight recipients were HCV-positive; the others were transplanted for non-autoimmune, non-viral indications. To count as tolerant, a recipient had to stay completely off immunosuppression for at least one year without liver enzymes climbing beyond twice the upper limit of normal. Blood samples were collected pre-transplant, pre-randomization before withdrawal, and post-randomization after either complete withdrawal or failed withdrawal. After a pre-transplant mixed lymphocyte reaction, TCRbeta sequencing was used to pinpoint donor-reactive T cell clones, which were subsequently tracked in post-transplant blood. Subjects received no induction therapy and standard immunosuppression until randomization at 12-24 months post-transplant. A cohort of 8 liver transplant recipients was studied, of whom 3 were classified as tolerant and 5 as non-tolerant. Third party-reactive TCRbeta sequences from pre-transplant MLRs were also identified as an antigen-independent comparator for donor-reactive sequences.

Paper-wide results and their limitations: A significant post-transplant decrease in circulating donor-reactive CD4 TCRbeta sequences was observed in 5 of 8 subjects, irrespective of tolerance or HCV status. Donor-reactive sequences decreased more than third party-reactive sequences, which suggests partial antigen-specific deletion that was not related to withdrawal success. Low numbers of available donor cells limited the measurable donor-reactive repertoire in a couple of subjects. After accounting for repertoire turnover, donor-reactive detection was significantly reduced in 7 of 8 subjects for CD4 and 8 of 8 for CD8. Without allograft tissue specimens, donor-reactive T cells may have migrated into the graft rather than being deleted. The conclusions were preliminary, being limited by small, heterogeneous patient numbers and by non-standardized post-transplant time points.

The junction shows trimming of 5 bases on V and 5 bases on J, plus 18 bases between the germline ends. Sequences SGHTA (CDR1) and FQGNSA (CDR2) are obtained from the germline V gene. Reading from cysteine to phenylalanine, the CDR3 counts 15 amino acids. Left in the record is the CDR3 DNA by itself, 45 bases read in frame from the first base. Of note for this clone: This clone's antigen is unknown. No base-level quality is on record; no much larger clone is a single base apart.

Thawed unstimulated PBMCs were stained for CD3, CD4 and CD8 and FACS-sorted into CD3+CD4+ and CD3+CD8+ populations. Each of the 8 studied subjects was randomized to immunosuppression withdrawal. The Qiagen DNeasy Blood and Tissue Kit was used for genomic DNA isolation. High-throughput TCRbeta CDR3 sequencing of frozen genomic DNA was performed by immunoSEQ, with PCR amplification, mapping, bias correction and internal controls included. The study's processing was this. Only productive rearrangements were retained, with each unique TCRbeta sequence defined by its CDR3 nucleotide sequence together with its V and J gene. For classification of a sequence as donor-reactive, at least 5-fold expansion in CFSE-low cells relative to unstimulated pre-transplant cells and a frequency of at least 0.01% were required. Per-subject minimum frequency thresholds, based on the lowest-template unstimulated sample, ensured at least 90% detection power. Jensen-Shannon divergence between the top 1000 TCRbeta sequences post-transplant and pre-transplant was used to measure repertoire turnover. Two-sided Fisher's exact tests were used to test for changes in the detection of donor-reactive sequences. The source is immuneACCESS, and TCRdb retained only in-frame sequences with V and J called. Part of the clones is not carried over; for the studies checked, unresolved V genes explain less than half of this, and the remainder is unexplained. V, J and clone size derive from that table, while D and trimming were established from the DNA sequence. The sample includes some 11,000 clones, with 70% to 75% observed a single time. Of the sample, about a quarter is held by the ten largest clones.

The TCR sequence derives from a human patient who received a liver transplant. After a transplant, certain T cells may trace back to the graft donor. Recombination connected TRBV7-2 to TRBJ1-1, with TRBD1 as a weak D call on 5 bases. The sample consisted of CD4+ T cells from blood, taken around 32 months after liver transplant. The DNA is TGTGCCAGCAGCCAAACGGCAGGGAAGGGGACTGAAGCTTTCTTT. It is translated as CASSQTAGKGTEAFF.